Only a few counts were recorded for the clone carrying this TCR beta chain. This sample was included in a study of T-cell memory formation after mild COVID-19. TCRdb re-derived calls from the 5' RACE reads in MiXCR, one entry per CDR3 protein. The table has hundreds of thousands of distinct CDR3 sequences, about a fifth seen once. The clonotype originates from an adult woman who had mild COVID-19 (a few samples of this study predate the infection). Cell type and time point are not known. Sequenced sample: PBMCs or a T cell subset sorted from them (not recorded which).

The CDR3 loop is CASSPAEDSYNSPLHF. The CDR3 bases are TGTGCCAGCAGCCCTGCCGAAGATTCCTATAATTCACCCCTCCACTTT. The genes are TRBV9 and TRBJ1-6, with unresolved D. V gave up 4 bases and J gave up 1 base, with 12 bases separating them. The germline V gene has CDR1 SGDLS and CDR2 YYNGEE. This CDR3 has 16 residues. The full variable domain, completed using reference TRBV9 and TRBJ1-6, is DSGVTQTPKHLITATGQRVTLRCSPRSGDLSVYWYQQSLDQGLQFLIQYYNGEERAKGNILERFSAQQFPDLHSELNLSSLELGDSALYFCASSPAEDSYNSPLHFGNGTRLTVT.